This T cell receptor (beta chain) was sequenced in a study of CD8+ T cells in alopecia areata. After isolation, RNA underwent reverse transcription to generate cDNA as the sequencing template. TCRdb keeps only in-frame clones here, not all; method: immunoSEQ multiplex PCR. The sample shows approximately 54,000 clones, around 96% of them seen only once. This clone was detected only once. Per the germline V gene, CDR1 is SQVTM and CDR2 is ANQGSEA. The CDR3 extends over 14 amino acids. V was clipped by 0 bases and J by 11 bases; unmatched bases: 11. This chain uses TRBV29-1 with TRBJ1-1; 8 nucleotides match TRBD1. The sample in question was CD8+ T cells sorted from blood, obtained at week 0. The TCR was taken from a human donor with alopecia areata. The CDR3 spells CSVEDKDQGAGAFF. CDR3 in DNA: TGCAGCGTTGAAGATAAGGACCAGGGGGCTGGGGCTTTCTTT. Combining the CDR3 with reference TRBV29-1 and TRBJ1-1 gives the whole variable domain SAVISQKPSRDICQRGTSLTIQCQVDSQVTMMFWYRQQPGQSLTLIATANQGSEATYESGFVIDKFPISRPNLTFSTLTVSNMSPEDSSIYLCSVEDKDQGAGAFFGQGTRLTVV.